Following are 3 T cell receptor beta chains from one sample sequenced in a study of PD-1 blockade in classical Hodgkin lymphoma. Here immunoSEQ multiplex PCR was the method, and the copy in TCRdb shows in-frame clones only, minus some. Here the sample spans 21,000 or so clones, around 80% being singletons. In every patient, relapse followed autologous stem cell transplantation, while exposure to brentuximab vedotin differed. The sequenced sample was peripheral blood mononuclear cells (PBMCs), obtained before the second cycle of nivolumab. The receptor source for this set is a human donor with classical Hodgkin lymphoma.

The rearrangement uses TRBV10-3 and TRBJ1-1, with D unresolved. The CDR3 consists of 11 residues. V was cut by 4 bases and J by 8 bases, with 8 bases left in between. Germline V CDR1 and CDR2: ENHRY, SYGVKD. In DNA form, the CDR3 reads TGTGCCATCAGTGGAAGAGAGGAAGCTTTCTTT. The encoded protein is CAISGREEAFF.

The chain uses TRBV6-5 and TRBJ1-4; the match to TRBD1 covers 7 bases. The CDR3 length is 15 residues. With V trimmed by 0 bases and J by 5 bases, 3 bases remained unmatched. The germline V gene encodes CDR1 MNHEY and CDR2 SVGAGI. The CDR3 loop is CASSYSTGVNEKLFF. The CDR3 coding sequence is TGTGCCAGCAGTTACTCCACAGGGGTGAATGAAAAACTGTTTTTT.

The table lists this clone with a count of one. This chain connects TRBV7-9 to TRBJ2-1, with 11 positions matching TRBD1. CDR1 SEHNR and CDR2 FQNEAQ come from the germline V gene (reference sequence). This CDR3 region has 16 residues. V lost 1 base and J lost 3; bases outside the gene matches: 2. This CDR3 reads CASSLEGQGDYNEQFF. DNA of the CDR3: TGTGCCAGCAGCTTAGAGGGACAGGGGGACTACAATGAGCAGTTCTTC.